The rows below give T cell receptor beta chains drawn from one sample of a study of control samples from healthy donors and cancer patients. Here immunoSEQ multiplex PCR was the method, and the copy in TCRdb shows in-frame clones only, minus some. The repertoire has 95,000 to 150,000 clones, more than 70% of them found once; the top ten carry 3% to 4%. Sequencing used blood. The source is a man aged 35-49 years in good health. Each CDR3 is given without its conserved first and last residue. D genes are given only for firm matches. Only part of the rows carry a size: once, few, many, or a class if the clone is expanded.

TRBJ1-4,TRBV9,-,-,ASSVDSGQRTNEKLF
TRBJ2-1,TRBV24-1,once,TRBD2,ATSDPRDYSSYNEQF
TRBJ1-3,TRBV29-1,few,-,SVVQGAGNTIY
TRBJ1-5,TRBV19,-,-,ASSIGDQPQH
TRBJ2-2,TRBV9,-,-,ASSSRSEGTGELF
TRBJ1-1,TRBV7-2,-,-,ASSLYGDTEAF
TRBJ2-3,TRBV7-8,-,-,ASSPLGGDDTQY
TRBJ2-7,TRBV4-1,-,-,ASSQLFLPYEQY
TRBJ2-6,TRBV13,once,-,ASSLGGSGANVLT
TRBJ1-1,TRBV6-5,-,TRBD1,ASSSTGSTEAF
TRBJ1-2,TRBV15,-,TRBD1,ATSRGTGYGYT
TRBJ1-5,TRBV19,-,-,ASSMGGAISNQPQH
TRBJ2-1,TRBV6-2/TRBV6-3,-,-,ASSYFNLLGGVNYNEQF
TRBJ1-1,TRBV19,-,TRBD1,ASSPYHQGGTEAF
TRBJ1-6,TRBV27,once,-,ASSSSLRRSYNSPLH
TRBJ1-1,TRBV5-6,-,-,ASSPGPSSLAEAF
TRBJ2-2,TRBV4-1,-,TRBD1,ASSKTGTANTGELF
TRBJ2-2,TRBV7-3,-,-,ASSQYTGELF
TRBJ1-6,TRBV11-2,-,-,ASSLMWDQGNSPLH
TRBJ1-2,TRBV30,-,TRBD1,AWRRTGDGNYGYT
TRBJ1-2,TRBV19,-,TRBD1,ASSKSGTGAYYGYT
TRBJ2-1,TRBV5-1,-,TRBD1,ASTPNLGTGGYEQF
TRBJ1-2,TRBV7-9,-,TRBD1,ASTPDRVGYT
TRBJ1-1,TRBV10-3,-,-,ATNGNGHTEAF
TRBJ2-2,TRBV6-5,once,-,ASIHRPMNTGELF
TRBJ2-2,TRBV25-1,-,-,ASSEYNTGELF
TRBJ2-1,TRBV6-2/TRBV6-3,-,TRBD1,ASSVGQGFVEQF
TRBJ2-3,TRBV5-1,-,-,ASSLVGDLSTDTQY
TRBJ2-7,TRBV5-3,-,-,ARSVTGYEDEQY
TRBJ2-2,TRBV7-2,once,TRBD2,ASSLKRGAAGELF
TRBJ2-3,TRBV7-3,-,TRBD1,ASSPGTGNPDTQY
TRBJ1-1,TRBV5-6,few,-,ASSGRGSGNTEAF
TRBJ1-1,TRBV5-1,-,-,ASSLVRNTEAF
TRBJ2-7,TRBV5-6,-,TRBD1,ASSFTGGNYEQY
TRBJ2-5,TRBV3-1/TRBV3-2,-,TRBD2,ASSHLAGVQETQY
TRBJ1-1,TRBV25-1,-,-,ASSATRTQNTEAF
TRBJ2-1,TRBV6-5,once,-,ASSSFRGNEQF
TRBJ2-1,TRBV2,-,TRBD2,ATTGGVAYNEQF
TRBJ1-1,TRBV4-1,-,-,ASSQPQGMNTEAF
TRBJ1-5,TRBV21-1,-,-,ASSKATGAQPQH
TRBJ1-1,TRBV30,-,TRBD1,AWSSNRGKEAF
TRBJ1-4,TRBV15,-,-,ATARREREKLF
TRBJ2-3,TRBV3-1/TRBV3-2,-,-,ASRGGGPASGTQY
TRBJ1-3,TRBV14,-,-,ASSLDPASGNTIY
TRBJ1-1,TRBV19,-,-,ASTTQGFSAEAF
TRBJ2-3,TRBV5-8,-,TRBD2,ASSPRGGGTDTQY
TRBJ1-6,TRBV6-1,-,-,ASSDTERRSYNSPLH
TRBJ1-1,TRBV5-5,-,-,ASSSESFRAF
TRBJ2-7,TRBV13,-,TRBD1,ASSPRTGGHEQY
TRBJ1-2,TRBV29-1,-,-,SVQGSEAYGYT
TRBJ1-6,TRBV18,-,TRBD1,ASSSGKGQGNSPLH
TRBJ2-1,TRBV30,once,-,AWSVRWGSEQF
TRBJ2-1,TRBV30,-,-,AWMQGNNEQF
TRBJ2-6,TRBV11-3,-,TRBD2,ASSEGLGISSGANVLT
TRBJ1-2,TRBV6-5,once,-,ASSYRDSYGYT
TRBJ1-2,TRBV5-4,-,TRBD1,ASSLDRVEGYT
TRBJ2-7,TRBV11-2,-,TRBD2,ASSLEPSGAYEQY
TRBJ2-3,TRBV3-1/TRBV3-2,-,TRBD2,ASSQDLTSGGLGTQY